This T cell receptor (beta chain) comes out of a study of CD4 T cells in relation to SARS-CoV-2 and coronaviruses. Of note for this clone: Its antigen is still unknown.

TCRdb keeps only in-frame clones here, not all; method: immunoSEQ multiplex PCR. The table shows more than 35,000 clones, with more than 60% occurring only once. V lost 2 bases to trimming and J lost 3 bases; unmatched junction nucleotides: 8. Germline CDR1 and CDR2: SGHNT and YYREEE (reference sequence). The CDR3 length is 15 residues. Study-level findings and limits: Monoreactive clones expanded significantly more to SARS-CoV-2 than crossreactive clones did. About 64% of donors had memory CD4+ clonotypes crossrecognizing SARS-CoV-2 and common cold coronavirus spike.

Naive and memory CD4+ T cells came from enriched cryopreserved PBMCs. Naive or memory CD4+ cells were cultured 1:1 with T cell-depleted PBMCs plus CEF. The rearrangement uses TRBV5-4 and TRBJ2-7; 7 bases agree with TRBD2. The material sequenced was memory CD4+ T cells from PBMCs, cultured in vitro. The TCR was taken from an adult with COVID-19. The CDR3: CASSLGTTYFYEQYF. In DNA form, the CDR3 reads TGTGCCAGCAGCTTAGGGACTACCTATTTCTACGAGCAGTACTTC.